This TCR beta chain comes out of a study of CD8 T cells in ankylosing spondylitis. Findings of the study overall: Apparently characteristic of ankylosing spondylitis blood was a TCR beta motif (fewer than 10 highly homologous variants). There was reportedly significant enrichment of clones that were disease-linked in matched ankylosing spondylitis synovial fluid. Clones linked to the disease showed a CD8+ phenotype. They occurred at relatively low frequencies in peripheral blood.

TCRdb fed the 5' RACE reads into MiXCR, producing one record per CDR3 protein. The sample has 250,000 or so distinct CDR3 sequences; 10% are singletons. This clonotype was recorded a few times. Its specificity is not known. Trimming took 1 base from V and 4 from J; bases not matched to a gene: 1. The CDR3 has 13 residues. Per germline, CDR1 SGHRS and CDR2 YFSETQ. The chain uses TRBV5-1 and TRBJ2-5, with TRBD1 identical over 7 bases. This TCR was recovered from a male donor with ankylosing spondylitis or in good health (not recorded which). Sequenced: blood, either unsorted or a sorted T cell fraction (not recorded which). CDR3 region: CASSLWDRETQYF. Here the CDR3 DNA reads TGCGCCAGCAGCTTGTGGGACAGAGAGACCCAGTACTTC.